This is a list of T cell receptor beta chains from one sample in a study of blood T cells in healthy people across ages. MiXCR, run by TCRdb on the 5' RACE reads, gives a single entry per CDR3 protein. Of over 1.5 million distinct CDR3 sequences in the sample, 49% were seen once. The sequenced sample was blood. The origin of the receptors is a woman in her 40s in good health. The CDR3 runs from the conserved cysteine through the conserved F or W. The order of the fields is J gene, D gene, CDR3 length, V gene, clone size, CDR3 protein, CDR3 DNA. D genes are given only for firm matches. Clone size is given for some rows only: seen once, a few or many times, or a class if the clone is expanded.

j_call: TRBJ2-7; d_call: -; cdr3_length: 11; v_call: TRBV29-1; clone_size: -; cdr3_aa: CSAAGVFEQYF; cdr3_nt: TGCAGCGCCGCAGGCGTTTTCGAGCAGTACTTC
j_call: TRBJ2-5; d_call: TRBD2; cdr3_length: 14; v_call: TRBV7-9; clone_size: -; cdr3_aa: CASSSSGGAKTQYF; cdr3_nt: TGTGCCAGCAGCTCTAGCGGGGGGGCAAAGACCCAGTACTTC
j_call: TRBJ2-1; d_call: TRBD1; cdr3_length: 13; v_call: TRBV14; clone_size: few; cdr3_aa: CASSQVPGGEQFF; cdr3_nt: TGTGCCAGCAGCCAAGTACCAGGGGGTGAGCAGTTCTTC
j_call: TRBJ1-4; d_call: -; cdr3_length: 15; v_call: TRBV7-9; clone_size: few; cdr3_aa: CASSLATGHGEKLFF; cdr3_nt: TGTGCCAGCAGCCTCGCTACAGGGCACGGTGAAAAACTGTTTTTT
j_call: TRBJ1-2; d_call: -; cdr3_length: 13; v_call: TRBV24-1; clone_size: few; cdr3_aa: CATSDAADYGYTF; cdr3_nt: TGTGCCACCAGTGATGCGGCCGACTATGGCTACACCTTC
j_call: TRBJ2-1; d_call: -; cdr3_length: 18; v_call: TRBV12-3/TRBV12-4; clone_size: -; cdr3_aa: CASRPLLGGPLQYNKQFF; cdr3_nt: TGTGCCAGCAGACCCCTATTGGGGGGGCCTCTCCAATACAATAAGCAGTTCTTC
j_call: TRBJ2-3; d_call: TRBD1; cdr3_length: 18; v_call: TRBV4-1; clone_size: few; cdr3_aa: CASSHRALETGGTDTQYF; cdr3_nt: TGCGCCAGCAGCCACCGGGCTTTAGAGACAGGGGGAACAGATACGCAGTATTTT
j_call: TRBJ2-1; d_call: TRBD1; cdr3_length: 16; v_call: TRBV7-2; clone_size: few; cdr3_aa: CASSMTGGVFYNEQFF; cdr3_nt: TGTGCCAGCAGCATGACAGGGGGGGTATTCTACAATGAGCAGTTCTTC
j_call: TRBJ2-3; d_call: TRBD1; cdr3_length: 12; v_call: TRBV7-6; clone_size: -; cdr3_aa: CASSPRDSSLYF; cdr3_nt: TGTGCCAGCAGCCCGAGGGACAGCTCCCTGTATTTT
j_call: TRBJ1-2; d_call: -; cdr3_length: 16; v_call: TRBV27; clone_size: -; cdr3_aa: CASSLRGRGASYGYTF; cdr3_nt: TGTGCCAGCAGTTTAAGGGGCAGGGGCGCAAGCTATGGCTACACCTTC
j_call: TRBJ2-7; d_call: -; cdr3_length: 12; v_call: TRBV7-9; clone_size: once; cdr3_aa: CVSSRTADEQYF; cdr3_nt: TGTGTCAGCAGCAGGACAGCGGACGAGCAGTACTTC
j_call: TRBJ2-1; d_call: TRBD2; cdr3_length: 12; v_call: TRBV20-1; clone_size: -; cdr3_aa: CTGLAVNNEQFF; cdr3_nt: TGCACTGGACTAGCGGTGAACAATGAGCAGTTCTTC
j_call: TRBJ2-4; d_call: -; cdr3_length: 15; v_call: TRBV2; clone_size: -; cdr3_aa: CASSVNNPAKNIQYF; cdr3_nt: TGTGCCAGCAGTGTCAACAATCCAGCCAAAAACATTCAGTACTTC
j_call: TRBJ2-7; d_call: -; cdr3_length: 14; v_call: TRBV27; clone_size: -; cdr3_aa: CAREGVSPPYEQYF; cdr3_nt: TGTGCCAGAGAGGGAGTTTCCCCTCCCTACGAGCAGTACTTC
j_call: TRBJ1-2; d_call: -; cdr3_length: 15; v_call: TRBV7-2; clone_size: -; cdr3_aa: CASSQTFNVNYGYTF; cdr3_nt: TGTGCCAGCAGCCAGACCTTCAATGTAAACTATGGCTACACCTTC
j_call: TRBJ2-5; d_call: TRBD2; cdr3_length: 16; v_call: TRBV4-1; clone_size: -; cdr3_aa: CASSQEPTSVRETQYF; cdr3_nt: TGCGCCAGCAGCCAAGAGCCTACTAGCGTTCGGGAGACCCAGTACTTC
j_call: TRBJ2-3; d_call: TRBD2; cdr3_length: 16; v_call: TRBV6-4; clone_size: -; cdr3_aa: CASSDSSGGSTDTQYF; cdr3_nt: TGTGCCAGCAGTGACTCTAGCGGGGGGTCCACAGATACGCAGTATTTT
j_call: TRBJ2-1; d_call: -; cdr3_length: 12; v_call: TRBV6-2/TRBV6-3; clone_size: many; cdr3_aa: CATRESYNEQFF; cdr3_nt: TGTGCCACCAGAGAGTCGTACAATGAGCAGTTCTTC
j_call: TRBJ1-5; d_call: -; cdr3_length: 16; v_call: TRBV10-3; clone_size: few; cdr3_aa: CAISDLWESGNQPQHF; cdr3_nt: TGTGCCATCAGTGATTTGTGGGAATCCGGCAATCAGCCCCAGCATTTT
j_call: TRBJ1-2; d_call: TRBD1; cdr3_length: 15; v_call: TRBV5-5; clone_size: -; cdr3_aa: CASSLVPGQAYGYTF; cdr3_nt: TGTGCCAGCAGCTTGGTCCCTGGACAGGCCTATGGCTACACCTTC
j_call: TRBJ2-7; d_call: -; cdr3_length: 14; v_call: TRBV29-1; clone_size: many; cdr3_aa: CSVSGQGGSYEQYF; cdr3_nt: TGCAGCGTCTCCGGGCAGGGCGGGTCCTACGAGCAGTACTTC
j_call: TRBJ2-5; d_call: -; cdr3_length: 15; v_call: TRBV7-9; clone_size: -; cdr3_aa: CASSPPAGTRETQYF; cdr3_nt: TGTGCCAGCAGCCCCCCGGCGGGGACGAGGGAGACCCAGTACTTC
j_call: TRBJ1-2; d_call: -; cdr3_length: 15; v_call: TRBV5-1; clone_size: -; cdr3_aa: CASSSGRNPNYGYTF; cdr3_nt: TGCGCCAGCAGCTCAGGACGGAACCCTAACTATGGCTACACCTTC
j_call: TRBJ2-5; d_call: TRBD1; cdr3_length: 14; v_call: TRBV6-6; clone_size: few; cdr3_aa: CASSWDRLQETQYF; cdr3_nt: TGTGCCAGCAGTTGGGACAGGCTCCAAGAGACCCAGTACTTC
j_call: TRBJ1-2; d_call: -; cdr3_length: 14; v_call: TRBV18; clone_size: -; cdr3_aa: CASSTNGGLDGYTF; cdr3_nt: TGTGCCAGCTCCACCAATGGGGGGCTGGATGGCTACACCTTC
j_call: TRBJ1-6; d_call: -; cdr3_length: 13; v_call: TRBV20-1; clone_size: -; cdr3_aa: CSAQGPLDSPLHF; cdr3_nt: TGCAGTGCTCAAGGCCCCCTAGATTCACCCCTCCACTTT
j_call: TRBJ2-5; d_call: TRBD1; cdr3_length: 14; v_call: TRBV24-1; clone_size: -; cdr3_aa: CATSDWTGMETQYF; cdr3_nt: TGTGCCACCAGTGATTGGACAGGGATGGAGACCCAGTACTTC